The 16 T cell receptor beta chains below come from one sample, sequenced in a study of blood T cells in healthy people across ages. With a J-beta primer mix and a sample-barcoded 5' primer, a second PCR ran 7 to 11 cycles. A single record per CDR3 protein comes from TCRdb applying MiXCR to the 5' RACE reads. Seen here are approximately 800,000 distinct CDR3 sequences, 46% observed once, and the top ten hold 15% to 20%. Sequenced material: blood. These receptors were collected from a man aged 80 or over in good health.

In its sample, this clonotype was seen a few times. This chain links TRBV6-6 with TRBJ2-5; TRBD2 is a possible D gene (6 bases). Germline CDR1 reads MNHNY; CDR2 reads SVGAGI (reference sequence). Trimming took off 6 bases at V and 2 bases at J, with 16 bases between the two ends. The CDR3 covers 15 residues. The CDR3 DNA sequence: TGTGCCAGCAGGGGGGGTGGGGAGGCGCAAGAGACCCAGTACTTC. It yields the protein CASRGGGEAQETQYF.

The chain links TRBV4-3 to TRBJ2-7; 7 nucleotides match TRBD2. The CDR3 is made up of 15 amino acids. The germline V gene has CDR1 LGHNA and CDR2 YSLEER. J gave up 6 bases and V 4 bases, and 12 bases lay outside the gene matches. The CDR3 DNA is TGCGCCAGCAGCCCTCACCTTCTAGCGGCTAGCGAGCAGTACTTC. Translated: CASSPHLLAASEQYF.

In this sample, this clonotype turned up a few times. J is TRBJ1-4 and V is TRBV13; D unresolved. V lost 3 bases and J lost 6, with 17 bases in between. CDR1 is PRHDT, CDR2 FYEKMQ, per germline (reference sequence). The CDR3 totals 16 residues. The CDR3 region is CASSLGRERSYEKLFF. The DNA of the CDR3 is TGTGCCAGCAGCTTGGGCCGGGAGAGAAGCTATGAAAAACTGTTTTTT.

This clonotype has only a few counts. The chain recombines TRBV29-1 with TRBJ1-2; D uncertain. This CDR3 comprises 11 residues. The V and J ends lost 0 bases and 13 bases respectively, with 12 bases between them. CDR1 SQVTM and CDR2 ANQGSEA come from the germline V gene. The chain's CDR3 is CSVEDRKRFTF. CDR3 sequence (DNA): TGCAGCGTTGAAGATAGGAAGCGATTCACCTTC. The variable domain in full, completed from reference TRBV29-1 and TRBJ1-2, reads SAVISQKPSRDICQRGTSLTIQCQVDSQVTMMFWYRQQPGQSLTLIATANQGSEATYESGFVIDKFPISRPNLTFSTLTVSNMSPEDSSIYLCSVEDRKRFTFGSGTRLTVV.

About this clonotype: A junction end diverges from the germline sequence, so it may reflect a read error. The rearrangement links TRBV29-1 to TRBJ2-7; possibly TRBD2 for D (6 bases). CDR3 length: 11 residues. Germline V gene data show CDR1 as SQVTM and CDR2 as ANQGSEA. CDR3 DNA sequence: TGCAGCGGTGAAGGGACTTACGAGCAGTACTTC. Translated, it gives CSGEGTYEQYF.

The gene calls are TRBV4-1 and TRBJ2-7, with D perhaps given as TRBD1 or TRBD2 (5 bases each). V lost 1 base, J lost 5 bases, and 12 bases lay in between. Germline loops: CDR1 MGHRA, CDR2 YSYEKL. The length of the CDR3 is 14 residues. The CDR3 DNA reads TGCGCCAGCAGCCAAGCTGGGACCCCCCACGAGCAGTACTTC. Translated, it gives CASSQAGTPHEQYF.

The V gene is TRBV12-3 or TRBV12-4, the J gene TRBJ1-1; no definite D call. Trimming shortened V by 5 bases and J by 6 bases, and 13 bases separated the two germline ends. The CDR3 is made up of 13 amino acids. This CDR3 is CASSVGEVAEAFF. The DNA of the CDR3 is TGTGCCAGCAGTGTCGGGGAAGTGGCTGAAGCTTTCTTT.

The CDR3 DNA reads as TGTGCCAGCAGCTGGGGGACAGGTTCTGACTATGGCTACACCTTC. The encoded protein is CASSWGTGSDYGYTF. V and J are TRBV5-4 and TRBJ1-2; TRBD1 aligns across 8 bases. Germline loops: CDR1 SGHNT, CDR2 YYREEE (reference sequence). The CDR3 has 15 residues. J gave up 3 bases and V 3 bases, and 7 bases lay outside the gene matches. The whole variable domain, remainder taken from reference TRBV5-4 and TRBJ1-2, is ETGVTQSPTHLIKTRGQQVTLRCSSQSGHNTVSWYQQALGQGPQFIFQYYREEENGRGNFPPRFSGLQFPNYSSELNVNALELDDSALYLCASSWGTGSDYGYTFGSGTRLTVV.

Details on this clonotype: A much bigger clone sits one base away, suggesting this may be a read error. The rearrangement links TRBV6-6 to TRBJ1-6; 9 bases line up with TRBD1. This CDR3 spans 15 amino acids. V gave up 8 bases and J gave up 9 bases; unmatched junction bases: 11. The germline gives CDR1 MNHNY, CDR2 SVGAGI (reference sequence). The CDR3 region is CASRHRDRVGSPLHF. CDR3 nucleotide sequence: TGTGCCAGCCGCCACCGGGACAGGGTCGGTTCACCCCTCCACTTT.

The chain links TRBV6-5 to TRBJ1-1, with TRBD1 identical over 9 bases. J lost 7 bases, V lost 6 bases, and 3 bases had no gene match. CDR3 length: 12 amino acids. Germline V CDR1 and CDR2: MNHEY, SVGAGI. CDR3 bases: TGTGCCAGCAGGACAGGGGGAGGTGAAGCTTTCTTT. This translates into CASRTGGGEAFF.

This clonotype was found many times. The chain is built from TRBV25-1 and TRBJ1-5; weak D call: TRBD1 (6 bases). Trimming shortened V by 1 base and J by 2 bases, and 6 bases separated the two germline ends. Germline CDR1 reads MGHDK; CDR2 reads SYGVNS. The CDR3 is 14 residues long. CDR3: CASSEWTGNQPQHF. CDR3 nucleotide sequence: TGTGCCAGCAGTGAATGGACAGGCAATCAGCCCCAGCATTTT.

This clonotype was found a few times. This rearrangement joins TRBV5-1 to TRBJ2-5; 8 bases line up with TRBD1. The J call may be mistaken, given a closer DNA end match to TRBJ2-7. The CDR3 sequence is 15 residues long. In germline, CDR1 is SGHRS, CDR2 YFSETQ. CDR3 sequence: CASSLRVQGADEQYF. CDR3 bases: TGCGCCAGCAGCTTGCGCGTCCAGGGGGCAGACGAGCAGTACTTC.

The CDR3 coding sequence is TGCAGTGCTAGAAGTCGCCGGGCGAGTGGGGCCAACGTCCTGACTTTC. Translation gives CSARSRRASGANVLTF. The chain joins TRBV20-1 to TRBJ2-6, with D hard to call. CDR1 and CDR2 from the germline V gene are DFQATT and SNEGSKA (reference sequence). Trimming pared 2 bases from V and 3 bases from J, leaving 14 bases between. This CDR3 spans 16 amino acids.

This rearrangement joins TRBV5-1 to TRBJ2-3, with a tentative D call TRBD2 (5 bases). This CDR3 is built from 16 residues. Germline-derived CDR1 and CDR2 are SGHRS and YFSETQ. The V gene lost 0 bases and the J gene lost 2 bases, with 13 bases spanning the gap. The chain's CDR3 is CASSLGIRGNTDTQYF. DNA for the CDR3: TGCGCCAGCAGCTTGGGGATTAGAGGGAACACAGATACGCAGTATTTT.

This chain connects TRBV2 to TRBJ2-1; TRBD2 matches 12 bases. Germline trimming cut 1 base from V and 8 bases from J; bases unmatched to any gene: 3. The CDR3 runs to 15 residues. Looked up from germline, CDR1 is SNHLY and CDR2 is FYNNEI. The CDR3 region has the DNA TGTGCCAGCAGTGAAGGACTAGCGGGAGTTCATGAGCAGTTCTTC. Amino acids: CASSEGLAGVHEQFF.

Turning to this clonotype: This may arise from a read error, as a much more abundant clone is one base away. This chain links TRBV28 with TRBJ2-1; 11 nucleotides match TRBD2. The CDR3 length is 14 residues. Germline V gene data show CDR1 as MDHEN and CDR2 as SYDVKM. Written as DNA, the CDR3 is TGTGTCAGCAGTTTAGCGGGAGGGTCACATGAGCAGTTCTTC. Translated, it gives CVSSLAGGSHEQFF.